Below are 14 T cell receptor beta chains sequenced from a single sample in a study of T cell responses to AZD1222 COVID-19 vaccine. Clones were read by immunoSEQ multiplex PCR, and TCRdb kept only the in-frame ones, dropping some. The sample consists of some 190,000 clones, 80% to 90% of them appearing once. The material was peripheral blood, obtained on day 0 of AZD1222 vaccination. These receptors were collected from an adult in good health.

V usage is TRBV5-1 and J usage is TRBJ2-3, with 8 bases that match TRBD2. CDR3 length equals 17 residues. Trimming at V came to 2 bases and at J to 2 bases, leaving 10 bases not matched to a gene. Germline CDR1 reads SGHRS; CDR2 reads YFSETQ. DNA of the CDR3: TGCGCCAGCAGCTTCACCCCTTATAGCGGGGCCACAGATACGCAGTATTTT. Protein sequence: CASSFTPYSGATDTQYF.

V usage is TRBV3-1 (or the pseudogene TRBV3-2) and J usage is TRBJ2-3; D remains unclear. This CDR3 has 14 residues. Germline values: CDR1 LGHDT, CDR2 YNNKEL (reference sequence). V was clipped by 3 bases and J by 2 bases, with 9 bases between them. The CDR3 reads CASSQADFTDTQYF. For the CDR3, the DNA is TGTGCCAGCAGCCAGGCTGACTTCACAGATACGCAGTATTTT.

This chain joins TRBV12-3 or TRBV12-4 and TRBJ1-6, with D hard to call. Trimming removed 7 bases at V and 7 bases at J, with 8 bases between. The CDR3 is 12 amino acids. The CDR3 loop reads CASNRGNSPLHF. As DNA, the CDR3 is TGTGCCAGCAACCGAGGGAATTCACCCCTCCACTTT.

J is TRBJ2-2 and V is TRBV7-9, with unresolved D. Germline V gives CDR1 SEHNR, CDR2 FQNEAQ (reference sequence). V dropped 1 base and J dropped 5 bases, with 5 bases sitting between them. CDR3 size: 13 residues. The CDR3 spells CASSLGRTGELFF. CDR3 DNA sequence: TGTGCCAGCAGCTTAGGCCGGACCGGGGAGCTGTTTTTT.

The genes are TRBV25-1 and TRBJ1-3; perhaps TRBD1 as D (5 bases). This CDR3 is 16 amino acids long. V lost 3 bases, J lost 0 bases, and 12 bases lay in between. The germline CDR1 and CDR2 sequences are MGHDK and SYGVNS. The CDR3 DNA is TGTGCCAGCAGTGAGCTAGGGACCGACTCTGGAAACACCATATATTTT. Encoded protein: CASSELGTDSGNTIYF.

The rearrangement joins TRBV28 to TRBJ1-1; unclear D gene. Trimming took 6 bases from V and 0 from J, leaving 11 bases between them. CDR1 MDHEN and CDR2 SYDVKM come from the germline V gene. The CDR3 contains 14 residues. The CDR3 DNA reads TGTGCCAGCAGAAGTTTATCCGTGAACACTGAAGCTTTCTTT. Its protein is CASRSLSVNTEAFF.

The chain carries TRBV7-9 and TRBJ2-5, with TRBD1 matching 8 bases. The length of the CDR3 is 16 residues. The germline V gene has CDR1 SEHNR and CDR2 FQNEAQ (reference sequence). V lost 1 base, J lost 2 bases, and 6 bases stayed unmatched. Written as DNA, the CDR3 is TGTGCCAGCAGCTTAGGAGACAGGGGAAATCAAGAGACCCAGTACTTC. It encodes CASSLGDRGNQETQYF.

The chain couples TRBV5-4 to TRBJ2-1; 9 bases match TRBD1. The CDR3 is 16 residues long. CDR1 SGHNT and CDR2 YYREEE come from the germline V gene (reference sequence). After removal of 7 bases from V and 0 bases from J, the junction contained 8 bases not matched to a gene. Here the CDR3 DNA reads TGTGCCAGCCGGACAGGGGACGTATACTCCTACAATGAGCAGTTCTTC. Protein product: CASRTGDVYSYNEQFF.

This chain joins TRBV2 and TRBJ1-2; TRBD1 matches at 9 bases. Germline lookup yields CDR1 SNHLY and CDR2 FYNNEI. J was trimmed by 3 bases and V by 7 bases; bases with no gene match: 6. The CDR3 runs 14 residues. The CDR3 protein is CASIPGQGDYGYTF. The DNA of the CDR3 is TGTGCCAGCATCCCGGGACAGGGAGACTATGGCTACACCTTC. Full variable domain (outside the CDR3, taken from reference TRBV2 and TRBJ1-2): EPEVTQTPSHQVTQMGQEVILRCVPISNHLYFYWYRQILGQKVEFLVSFYNNEISEKSEIFDDQFSVERPDGSNFTLKIRSTKLEDSAMYFCASIPGQGDYGYTFGSGTRLTVV.

The chain joins TRBV28 to TRBJ2-5; D is unresolved. V was trimmed by 8 bases and J by 5 bases, leaving 12 bases between them. The CDR3 extends over 12 amino acids. Looked up from germline, CDR1 is MDHEN and CDR2 is SYDVKM. Written as DNA, the CDR3 is TGTGCCAGCCTCTCGGGTTGGGAGACCCAGTACTTC. It specifies CASLSGWETQYF. Filled out from reference TRBV28 and TRBJ2-5, the complete variable domain reads DVKVTQSSRYLVKRTGEKVFLECVQDMDHENMFWYRQDPGLGLRLIYFSYDVKMKEKGDIPEGYSVSREKKERFSLILESASTNQTSMYLCASLSGWETQYFGPGTRLLVL.

The chain is built from TRBV10-2 and TRBJ1-5; no clear D gene. Germline values: CDR1 WSHSY, CDR2 SAAADI. This CDR3 region has 16 residues. Trimming pared 3 bases from V and 0 bases from J, leaving 12 bases between. For the CDR3, the DNA is TGCGCCAGCAGTGAATGGAAAACCAATAGCAATCAGCCCCAGCATTTT. Its translation is CASSEWKTNSNQPQHF.

This clone appeared a few times. This chain links TRBV23-1 with TRBJ2-2, with 8 bases matching TRBD2. TRBV23-1 is an open reading frame, and its role is uncertain. Germline trimming cut 3 bases from V and 5 bases from J; bases unmatched to any gene: 11. CDR3 length: 17 residues. The CDR3 nucleotides are TGCGCCAGCAGTCACGAAGGGACTAGTCGGGGTACCGGGGAGCTGTTTTTT. Translation gives CASSHEGTSRGTGELFF.

This clone was found once. The chain joins TRBV6-4 to TRBJ2-7; D remains ambiguous. Trimming removed 2 bases at V and 4 bases at J, with 21 bases between. The CDR3 sequence is 17 residues long. CDR1 MRHNA and CDR2 SNTAGT come from the germline V gene. CDR3 DNA: TGTGCCAGCAGTGACCCCTCCGGACGGAGCCCTACTTACGAGCAGTACGTC. Residues: CASSDPSGRSPTYEQYV.

This sequence joins TRBV5-1 and TRBJ2-3; 8 nucleotides match TRBD1. The CDR3 is 15 amino acids. J was trimmed by 0 bases and V by 5 bases; bases with no gene match: 5. Germline V gene lookup returns CDR1 SGHRS and CDR2 YFSETQ. As DNA, the CDR3 is TGCGCCAGCAGTCGGGACAGGAGGAGCACAGATACGCAGTATTTT. It translates to CASSRDRRSTDTQYF.